Below, one T cell receptor beta chain is given with its context. It lacks a known antigen. No much larger clone exists at a distance of one base, and base qualities are not known. This entry is derived from a study of blood T cell repertoires in COVID-19 (dated by TCRdb to about 2020). Turning to the overall study: Samples from collaborators originated in the United States, Italy and Spain and spanned both the acute and convalescent phases of COVID-19. The prospective study material was composed of cDNA or gDNA derived from T cells, B-cell-depleted T cells, or PBMCs. Subjects who had been exposed to COVID-19, were actively infected with it, or had recovered from it provided the deeply sampled blood TCRbeta repertoires that made up the dataset. The repertoires were made available in a free public database intended to serve as a resource for research on the immune response to SARS-CoV-2. The samples were drawn from the first 160 participants of the ongoing ImmuneRACE study and from 1,254 subjects provided by 6 global collaborators. The sample metadata nearly always contained a de-identified subject ID, COVID-19 status, age in years and sex. Where available, HLA class I and class II types were obtained from metadata supplied by the sample provider rather than from assay-based typing.

The collaborating institutions used their own protocols to collect whole blood in K2EDTA tubes. Collaborator samples were shipped for TCRbeta analysis as frozen whole blood, isolated PBMCs, or DNA extracted from either sample type. TCRbeta CDR3 regions were amplified from genomic DNA by means of the immunoSEQ Assay, a bias-controlled multiplex PCR. The paper's data handling went like this. The number of nucleated cells in each sample was estimated from the amplification of reference gene primers within the assay. To quantify the absolute abundance of each unique TCRbeta CDR3 rearrangement, sequence reads were collapsed and filtered. For each sample, productive Simpson clonality was calculated as the square root of Simpson's diversity index over productive rearrangements. Sourced from immuneACCESS, this table was stored by TCRdb with only in-frame sequences that have V and J called. A share of the clones is absent; for the studies checked, an unresolved V gene accounts for under half, and the remainder has no known explanation. The DNA gave D and trimming, while V, J and clone size come from that table. The sample includes some 51,000 clones, with approximately 86% observed a single time. Of the sample, around 1.2% is held by the ten largest clones.

The V and J ends are trimmed by 2 bases and 10 bases, leaving 11 bases between them. CDR1 and CDR2 were assigned from the germline V gene as KGHDR and SFDVKD. Including cysteine and phenylalanine, the CDR3 has 13 amino acids. Only the CDR3 portion is preserved as DNA: 39 bases, with reading frame beginning at the first base. The full study reports these points: Clinical and demographic metadata were provided uncurated, with the amount varying by source and participant.

The clonotype comes from a man in his 60s with acute or convalescent COVID-19. The chain was built from TRBV24-1 and TRBJ2-1; the D segment cannot be called with confidence. The sequenced sample was peripheral blood. The DNA reads TGTGCCACCAGTGATTCTGGCAGTCAGGAGCAGTTCTTC. Translated, this is CATSDSGSQEQFF.